This entry describes one T cell receptor (beta chain). The ends lost 4 bases at V and 4 bases at J; junction bases unmatched: 11. In germline, CDR1 is SGHVS, CDR2 FNYEAQ. The CDR3 is 16 amino acids. Method: immunoSEQ multiplex PCR; TCRdb's copy keeps in-frame clones and lacks some. The table lists around 92,000 clones, 95% of them singletons, with around 0.21% in the top ten. This sample stems from a study of technical replicates of blood from a few donors. This TCR came from a human donor in good health. The sequenced sample was T cells isolated from PBMCs. The V and J genes are TRBV7-6 and TRBJ1-2; 8 nucleotides match TRBD1. The CDR3 loop is CASSYPGQVIGYGYTF. The CDR3 nucleotides are TGTGCCAGCAGCTATCCGGGACAGGTGATCGGCTATGGCTACACCTTC.